These T cell receptor beta chains were read from a single sample in a study of beta chain features in type 1 diabetes. Method: immunoSEQ multiplex PCR; TCRdb's copy keeps in-frame clones and lacks some. The table has a few hundred thousand clones, around 16% seen once. The sequenced material came from naive CD4+ T cells from blood. These receptors were taken from a man younger than 40 with type 1 diabetes. CDR3s include the opening cysteine and the closing phenylalanine or tryptophan. The order of the fields is J gene, V gene, clone size, CDR3 protein. A clone size is listed for some rows: how often the clone was seen (once, few, many), or a class if it is expanded.

J gene: TRBJ2-3
V gene: TRBV9
clone size: -
CDR3 protein: CASSMDRGRDTQYF

J gene: TRBJ2-4
V gene: TRBV29-1
clone size: few
CDR3 protein: CSASSHTRAKNIQYF

J gene: TRBJ2-7
V gene: TRBV4-1
clone size: -
CDR3 protein: CASSQDSGTGSYEQYF

J gene: TRBJ2-7
V gene: TRBV7-6
clone size: -
CDR3 protein: CASSFWGEQYF

J gene: TRBJ2-7
V gene: TRBV28
clone size: -
CDR3 protein: CASSPPDRGRNEQYF

J gene: TRBJ1-4
V gene: TRBV4-3
clone size: few
CDR3 protein: CASSQDYEINEKLFF

J gene: TRBJ2-3
V gene: TRBV4-1
clone size: -
CDR3 protein: CASSQAAQGKDTQYF

J gene: TRBJ2-5
V gene: TRBV6-5
clone size: -
CDR3 protein: CASSYSMVTRETQYF

J gene: TRBJ2-3
V gene: TRBV6-5
clone size: -
CDR3 protein: CASSLTGTSTDTQYF

J gene: TRBJ2-3
V gene: TRBV7-2
clone size: few
CDR3 protein: CASSSRVVGTDTQYF

J gene: TRBJ2-1
V gene: TRBV5-1
clone size: few
CDR3 protein: CASGTSGSSNEQFF

J gene: TRBJ1-2
V gene: TRBV30
clone size: few
CDR3 protein: CALHRGLGYGYTF

J gene: TRBJ2-5
V gene: TRBV7-2
clone size: few
CDR3 protein: CASSLRLAGQETQYF

J gene: TRBJ2-7
V gene: TRBV4-1
clone size: few
CDR3 protein: CASSQPTSGRAYEQYF

J gene: TRBJ1-1
V gene: TRBV9
clone size: few
CDR3 protein: CASSVDQGRAEAFF

J gene: TRBJ2-7
V gene: TRBV29-1
clone size: -
CDR3 protein: CSVADIYEQYF

J gene: TRBJ2-1
V gene: TRBV4-2
clone size: few
CDR3 protein: CASSQAISSGSSYNEQFF

J gene: TRBJ2-1
V gene: TRBV29-1
clone size: few
CDR3 protein: CSGKSYNEQFF

J gene: TRBJ2-7
V gene: TRBV7-2
clone size: few
CDR3 protein: CASSPGQGPYEQYF

J gene: TRBJ2-6
V gene: TRBV7-2
clone size: -
CDR3 protein: CASSLSGGGSGANVLTF

J gene: TRBJ2-5
V gene: TRBV30
clone size: few
CDR3 protein: CAWSGNRGETQYF

J gene: TRBJ1-1
V gene: TRBV29-1
clone size: -
CDR3 protein: CSVEKDGNTEAFF

J gene: TRBJ2-7
V gene: TRBV30
clone size: -
CDR3 protein: CAWSPKGPTGYEQYF

J gene: TRBJ2-3
V gene: TRBV2
clone size: -
CDR3 protein: CASRRDTDTQYF

J gene: TRBJ2-5
V gene: TRBV29-1
clone size: few
CDR3 protein: CSVGGTGQYF

J gene: TRBJ1-1
V gene: TRBV7-9
clone size: few
CDR3 protein: CASSSAGANTEAFF

J gene: TRBJ2-1
V gene: TRBV4-3
clone size: -
CDR3 protein: CASSQDRGLAGPSGNEQFF

J gene: TRBJ1-3
V gene: TRBV15
clone size: few
CDR3 protein: CATSRDGNTIYF

J gene: TRBJ2-3
V gene: TRBV7-2
clone size: few
CDR3 protein: CASSGRAQDTQYF

J gene: TRBJ2-5
V gene: TRBV5-1
clone size: few
CDR3 protein: CASSEWVETQYF

J gene: TRBJ2-5
V gene: TRBV30
clone size: few
CDR3 protein: CAWSEEETQYF

J gene: TRBJ2-1
V gene: TRBV14
clone size: -
CDR3 protein: CASNNDRSEQFF

J gene: TRBJ1-5
V gene: TRBV7-2
clone size: few
CDR3 protein: CASRAGGTQPQHF

J gene: TRBJ2-5
V gene: TRBV4-1
clone size: few
CDR3 protein: CASSQDRELETQYF

J gene: TRBJ1-5
V gene: TRBV28
clone size: -
CDR3 protein: CASIRLYSNQPQHF

J gene: TRBJ1-5
V gene: TRBV7-2
clone size: few
CDR3 protein: CASSSGAAYQPQHF

J gene: TRBJ2-4
V gene: TRBV27
clone size: few
CDR3 protein: CASRSPGQYIQYF

J gene: TRBJ1-1
V gene: TRBV29-1
clone size: few
CDR3 protein: CSAGQRNTEAFF

J gene: TRBJ1-1
V gene: TRBV14
clone size: -
CDR3 protein: CASSQVDSSEAFF

J gene: TRBJ2-3
V gene: TRBV25-1
clone size: -
CDR3 protein: CASSGIRGSPPDTQYF

J gene: TRBJ2-1
V gene: TRBV18
clone size: few
CDR3 protein: CASSPQGGQFF

J gene: TRBJ2-7
V gene: TRBV7-6
clone size: -
CDR3 protein: CASSSYPGQEYEQYF

J gene: TRBJ1-2
V gene: TRBV19
clone size: -
CDR3 protein: CASMRTALYGYTF

J gene: TRBJ2-6
V gene: TRBV2
clone size: -
CDR3 protein: CASSEEGTGANVLTF

J gene: TRBJ2-1
V gene: TRBV4-2
clone size: -
CDR3 protein: CASSQVAGYNEQFF

J gene: TRBJ2-3
V gene: TRBV9
clone size: -
CDR3 protein: CASSVAGRTPTDTQYF

J gene: TRBJ2-7
V gene: TRBV6-1
clone size: -
CDR3 protein: CASTGSTYEQYF

J gene: TRBJ2-7
V gene: TRBV7-9
clone size: -
CDR3 protein: CASSLVQLSSYEQYF

J gene: TRBJ2-3
V gene: TRBV7-2
clone size: -
CDR3 protein: CASSLGQRTDTQYF

J gene: TRBJ2-5
V gene: TRBV28
clone size: few
CDR3 protein: CASSDPQETQYF

J gene: TRBJ2-3
V gene: TRBV28
clone size: -
CDR3 protein: CASSLPDSISADTQYF

J gene: TRBJ2-1
V gene: TRBV4-1
clone size: -
CDR3 protein: CASSQGLTSGSSYNEQFF

J gene: TRBJ1-1
V gene: TRBV10-3
clone size: few
CDR3 protein: CAISESGQPIAFF

J gene: TRBJ1-1
V gene: TRBV6-1
clone size: -
CDR3 protein: CASTLPGGATEAFF

J gene: TRBJ2-1
V gene: TRBV4-2
clone size: -
CDR3 protein: CASSPGTSGRKTYNEQFF

J gene: TRBJ2-5
V gene: TRBV14
clone size: few
CDR3 protein: CASSQDRFGETQYF

J gene: TRBJ2-7
V gene: TRBV9
clone size: few
CDR3 protein: CASSPGGSLSEQYF

J gene: TRBJ2-6
V gene: TRBV9
clone size: few
CDR3 protein: CASSVAGHLSGANVLTF

J gene: TRBJ2-4
V gene: TRBV18
clone size: -
CDR3 protein: CASSPPTAGLAGGLYF